This section outlines one T cell receptor beta chain sequence together with its context. The CDR3 consists of 16 residues. The J segment lost 2 bases and the V segment lost 0 bases, leaving 5 bases of the junction unmatched. CDR1 LNHDA and CDR2 SQIVND come from the germline V gene (reference sequence). The sample comes from a study of OX40 agonist ivuxolimab in advanced cancers. Profiling relied on immunoSEQ multiplex PCR, and the TCRdb table lists in-frame clones only, not all of them. Here the sample spans 85,000 or so clones, 65% to 90% being singletons. The receptor was isolated from an adult with an advanced solid tumor such as melanoma, head and neck, liver or kidney cancer. This sequence joins TRBV19 and TRBJ1-2; 8 positions match TRBD1. The material sequenced was CD4+ or CD8+ T cells sorted from blood, taken in a trial of the OX40 agonist ivuxolimab. For the CDR3, the DNA is TGTGCCAGTAGTATAGACCGACAGGGGATGAACTATGGCTACACCTTC. Translated, it gives CASSIDRQGMNYGYTF.